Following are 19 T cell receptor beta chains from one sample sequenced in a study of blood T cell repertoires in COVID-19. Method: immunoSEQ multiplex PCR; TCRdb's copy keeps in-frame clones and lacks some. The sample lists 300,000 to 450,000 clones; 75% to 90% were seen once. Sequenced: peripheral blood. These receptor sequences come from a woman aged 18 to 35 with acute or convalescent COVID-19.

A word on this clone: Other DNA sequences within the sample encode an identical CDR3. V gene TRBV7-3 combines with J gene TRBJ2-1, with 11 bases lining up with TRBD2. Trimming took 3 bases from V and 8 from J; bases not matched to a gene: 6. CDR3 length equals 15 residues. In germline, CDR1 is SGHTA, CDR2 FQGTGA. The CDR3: CASSFGTSGSYEQFF. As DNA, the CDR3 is TGTGCCAGCAGCTTTGGCACTAGCGGGAGTTATGAGCAGTTCTTC.

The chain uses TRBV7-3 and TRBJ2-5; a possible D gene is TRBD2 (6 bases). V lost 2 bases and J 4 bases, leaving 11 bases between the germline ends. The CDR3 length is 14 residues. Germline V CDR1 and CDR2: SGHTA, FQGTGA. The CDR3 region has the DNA TGTGCCAGCAGCTTAGGGGGGACGGGAGAGACCCAGTACTTC. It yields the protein CASSLGGTGETQYF.

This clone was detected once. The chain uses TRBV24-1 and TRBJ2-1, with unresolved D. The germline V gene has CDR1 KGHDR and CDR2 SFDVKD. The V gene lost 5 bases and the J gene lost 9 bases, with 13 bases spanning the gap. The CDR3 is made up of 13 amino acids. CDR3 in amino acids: CATSGIRGSEQFF. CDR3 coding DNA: TGTGCCACCAGTGGTATTAGAGGATCTGAGCAGTTCTTC.

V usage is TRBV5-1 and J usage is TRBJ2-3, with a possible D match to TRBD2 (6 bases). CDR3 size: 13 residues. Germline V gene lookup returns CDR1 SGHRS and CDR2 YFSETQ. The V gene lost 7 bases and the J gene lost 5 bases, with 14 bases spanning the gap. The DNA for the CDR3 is TGCGCCAGCGCACCCCGCGGGGAAGATACGCAGTATTTT. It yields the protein CASAPRGEDTQYF.

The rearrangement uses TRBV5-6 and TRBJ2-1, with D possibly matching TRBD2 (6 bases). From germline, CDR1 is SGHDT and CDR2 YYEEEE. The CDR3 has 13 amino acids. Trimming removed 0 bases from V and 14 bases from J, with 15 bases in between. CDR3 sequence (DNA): TGTGCCAGCAGCTTGGCTTCCGGGAGAGGAAAGTTCTTC. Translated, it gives CASSLASGRGKFF.

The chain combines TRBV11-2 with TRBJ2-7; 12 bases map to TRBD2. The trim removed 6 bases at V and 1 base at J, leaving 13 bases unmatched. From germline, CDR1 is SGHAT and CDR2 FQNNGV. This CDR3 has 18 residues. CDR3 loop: CASSPIGTSGYNSYEQYF. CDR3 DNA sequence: TGTGCCAGCAGTCCAATCGGGACTAGCGGGTATAATTCCTACGAGCAGTACTTC.

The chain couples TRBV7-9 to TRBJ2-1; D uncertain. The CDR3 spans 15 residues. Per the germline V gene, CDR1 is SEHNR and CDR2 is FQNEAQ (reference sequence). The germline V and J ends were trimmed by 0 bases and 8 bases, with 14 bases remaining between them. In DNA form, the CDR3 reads TGTGCCAGCAGCTTAGCTCAGCGTGTAGCCGATGAGCAGTTCTTC. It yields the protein CASSLAQRVADEQFF.

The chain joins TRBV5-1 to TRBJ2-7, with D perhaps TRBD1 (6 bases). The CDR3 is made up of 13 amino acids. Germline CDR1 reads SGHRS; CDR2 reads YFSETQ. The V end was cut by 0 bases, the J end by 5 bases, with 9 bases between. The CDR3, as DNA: TGCGCCAGCAGCTTGGGAAGGGGGAACGAGCAGTACTTC. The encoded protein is CASSLGRGNEQYF.

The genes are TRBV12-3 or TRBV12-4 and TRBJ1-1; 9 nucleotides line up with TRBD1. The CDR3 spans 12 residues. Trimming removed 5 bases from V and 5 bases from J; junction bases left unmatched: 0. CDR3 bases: TGTGCCAGCAGTGACAGGGGGACTGAAGCTTTCTTT. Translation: CASSDRGTEAFF.

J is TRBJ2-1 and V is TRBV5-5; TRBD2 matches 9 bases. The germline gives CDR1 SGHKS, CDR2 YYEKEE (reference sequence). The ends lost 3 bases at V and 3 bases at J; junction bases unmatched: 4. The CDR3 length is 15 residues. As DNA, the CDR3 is TGTGCCAGCAGCTCAAGCGGGGGGTTCTACAATGAGCAGTTCTTC. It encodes CASSSSGGFYNEQFF. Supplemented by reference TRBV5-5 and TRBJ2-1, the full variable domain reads DAGVTQSPTHLIKTRGQQVTLRCSPISGHKSVSWYQQVLGQGPQFIFQYYEKEERGRGNFPDRFSARQFPNYSSELNVNALLLGDSALYLCASSSSGGFYNEQFFGPGTRLTVL.

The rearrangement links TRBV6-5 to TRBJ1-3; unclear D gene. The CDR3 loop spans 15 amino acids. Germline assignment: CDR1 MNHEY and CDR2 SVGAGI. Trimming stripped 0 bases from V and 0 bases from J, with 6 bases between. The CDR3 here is CASSYSQSSGNTIYF. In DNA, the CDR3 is TGTGCCAGCAGTTACTCCCAGTCCTCTGGAAACACCATATATTTT.

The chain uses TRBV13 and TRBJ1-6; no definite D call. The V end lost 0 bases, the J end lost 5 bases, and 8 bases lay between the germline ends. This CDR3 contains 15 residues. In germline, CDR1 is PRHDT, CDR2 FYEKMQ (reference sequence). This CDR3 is CASSLGSGDNSPLHF. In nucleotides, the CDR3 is TGTGCCAGCAGCTTAGGGAGTGGAGATAATTCACCCCTCCACTTT. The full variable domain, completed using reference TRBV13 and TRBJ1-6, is AAGVIQSPRHLIKEKRETATLKCYPIPRHDTVYWYQQGPGQDPQFLISFYEKMQSDKGSIPDRFSAQQFSDYHSELNMSSLELGDSALYFCASSLGSGDNSPLHFGNGTRLTVT.

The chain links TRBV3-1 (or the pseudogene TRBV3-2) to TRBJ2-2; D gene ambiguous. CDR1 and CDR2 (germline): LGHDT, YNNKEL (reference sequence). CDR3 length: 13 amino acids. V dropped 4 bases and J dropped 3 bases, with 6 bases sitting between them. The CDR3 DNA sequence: TGTGCCAGCAGCCCCCCTGACACCGGGGAGCTGTTTTTT. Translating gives CASSPPDTGELFF.

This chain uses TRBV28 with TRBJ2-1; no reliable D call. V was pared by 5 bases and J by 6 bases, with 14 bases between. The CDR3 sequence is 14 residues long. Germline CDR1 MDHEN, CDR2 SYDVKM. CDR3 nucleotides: TGTGCCAGCAGTCCCCGAGGCCTCTTCAATGAGCAGTTCTTC. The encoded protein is CASSPRGLFNEQFF.

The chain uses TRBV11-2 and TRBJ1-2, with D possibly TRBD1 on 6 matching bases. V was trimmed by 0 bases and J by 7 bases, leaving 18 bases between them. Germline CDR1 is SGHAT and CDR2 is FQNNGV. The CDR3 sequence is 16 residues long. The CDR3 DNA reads TGTGCCAGCAGCTTAGATTCCGGTACAGGGCCCTGTGGCTACACCTTC. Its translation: CASSLDSGTGPCGYTF.

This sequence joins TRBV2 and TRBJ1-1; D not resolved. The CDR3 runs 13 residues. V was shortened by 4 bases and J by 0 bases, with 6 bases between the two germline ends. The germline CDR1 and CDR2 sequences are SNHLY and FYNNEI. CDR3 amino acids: CASSGTVNTEAFF. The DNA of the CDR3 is TGTGCCAGCAGTGGCACGGTGAACACTGAAGCTTTCTTT.

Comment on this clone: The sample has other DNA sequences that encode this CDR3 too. CDR3 nucleotides: TGTGCCAGCAGTAGGACAGGGAGGAGTTACGAGCAGTACTTC. This gives the protein CASSRTGRSYEQYF. The chain recombines TRBV28 with TRBJ2-7; 8 bases align to TRBD1. This CDR3 contains 14 residues. CDR1 and CDR2 from the germline V gene are MDHEN and SYDVKM. Trimming took 5 bases from V and 4 from J; bases not matched to a gene: 7.

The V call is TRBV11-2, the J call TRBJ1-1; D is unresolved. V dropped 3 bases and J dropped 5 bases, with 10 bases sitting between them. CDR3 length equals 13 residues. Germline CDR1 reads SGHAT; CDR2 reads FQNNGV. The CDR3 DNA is TGTGCCAGCAGCTTTGAGTTTACGACTGAAGCTTTCTTT. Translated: CASSFEFTTEAFF.

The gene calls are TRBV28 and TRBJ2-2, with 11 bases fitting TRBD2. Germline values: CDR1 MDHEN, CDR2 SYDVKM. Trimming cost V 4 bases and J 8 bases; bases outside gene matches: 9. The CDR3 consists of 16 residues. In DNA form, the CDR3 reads TGTGCCAGCAGTTCCGGGACTAGCGGTCAAGTAGGGGAGCTGTTTTTT. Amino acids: CASSSGTSGQVGELFF. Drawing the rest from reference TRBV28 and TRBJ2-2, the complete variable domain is DVKVTQSSRYLVKRTGEKVFLECVQDMDHENMFWYRQDPGLGLRLIYFSYDVKMKEKGDIPEGYSVSREKKERFSLILESASTNQTSMYLCASSSGTSGQVGELFFGEGSRLTVL.